This T cell receptor (beta chain) appears in the sequencing data of a study of blood T cells in healthy people across ages. General study points: Both naive CD4+ cell counts and diversity were greater in long-lived donors than in aged donors. Changes seen in expanded clonotypes were possibly confounded by donor CMV status left unknown.

This clonotype was recorded at least ten times. The antigen is undetermined. Sample-barcoded 5' priming and a J-beta primer mix drove a second PCR of 7 to 11 cycles. At least 2.5 million CDR3-containing paired-end reads were obtained per sample. TCRdb passed the 5' RACE reads through MiXCR, listing each CDR3 protein once. Here the sample spans about 640,000 distinct CDR3 sequences, under 65% being singletons. Trimming cost V 3 bases and J 4 bases, with 12 bases left between them. Germline-derived CDR1 and CDR2 are DFQATT and SNEGSKA (reference sequence). The CDR3 has 13 residues. The chain carries TRBV20-1 and TRBJ1-2; a possible D gene is TRBD1 (5 bases). The sample was blood. The TCR comes from a man aged 55 to 70 in good health. The CDR3: CSASPGVGYGYTF. DNA of the CDR3: TGCAGTGCTAGTCCGGGGGTGGGCTATGGCTACACCTTC.